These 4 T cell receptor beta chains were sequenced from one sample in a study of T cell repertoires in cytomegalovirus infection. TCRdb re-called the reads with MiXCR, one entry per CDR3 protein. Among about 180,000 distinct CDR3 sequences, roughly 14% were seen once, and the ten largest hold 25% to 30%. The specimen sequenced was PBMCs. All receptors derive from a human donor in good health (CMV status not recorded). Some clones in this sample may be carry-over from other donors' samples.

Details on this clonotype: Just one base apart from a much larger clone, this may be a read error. DNA of the CDR3: TGTGCCAACTCCCCAGCGGCTCCCTACCATGAGCAGTTCTTC. Translation gives CANSPAAPYHEQFF. V usage is TRBV2 and J usage is TRBJ2-1; D is perhaps TRBD2 (5 bases). Germline CDR1 and CDR2: SNHLY and FYNNEI. This CDR3 spans 14 amino acids.

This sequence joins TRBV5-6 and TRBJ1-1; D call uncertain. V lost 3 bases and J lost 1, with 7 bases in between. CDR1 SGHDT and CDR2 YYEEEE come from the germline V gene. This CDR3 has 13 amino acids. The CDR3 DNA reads TGTGCCAGCAGCTATCCGGGGAACACTGAAGCTTTCTTT. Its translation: CASSYPGNTEAFF.

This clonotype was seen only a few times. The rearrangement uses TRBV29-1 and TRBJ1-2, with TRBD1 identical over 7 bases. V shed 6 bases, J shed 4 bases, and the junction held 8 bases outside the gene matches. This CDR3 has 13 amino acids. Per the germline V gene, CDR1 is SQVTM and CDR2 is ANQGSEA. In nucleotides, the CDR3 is TGCAGCGTCGTTCGACAGGGTCGCTATGGCTACACCTTC. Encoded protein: CSVVRQGRYGYTF. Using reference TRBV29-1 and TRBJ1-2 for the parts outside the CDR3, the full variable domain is SAVISQKPSRDICQRGTSLTIQCQVDSQVTMMFWYRQQPGQSLTLIATANQGSEATYESGFVIDKFPISRPNLTFSTLTVSNMSPEDSSIYLCSVVRQGRYGYTFGSGTRLTVV.

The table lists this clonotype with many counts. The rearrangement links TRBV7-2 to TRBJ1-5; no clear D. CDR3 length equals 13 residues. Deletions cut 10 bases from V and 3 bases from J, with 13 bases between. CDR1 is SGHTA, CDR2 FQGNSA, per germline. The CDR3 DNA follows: TGTGCCACCTCTTGGGGTATCAATCAGCCCCAGCATTTT. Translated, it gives CATSWGINQPQHF.